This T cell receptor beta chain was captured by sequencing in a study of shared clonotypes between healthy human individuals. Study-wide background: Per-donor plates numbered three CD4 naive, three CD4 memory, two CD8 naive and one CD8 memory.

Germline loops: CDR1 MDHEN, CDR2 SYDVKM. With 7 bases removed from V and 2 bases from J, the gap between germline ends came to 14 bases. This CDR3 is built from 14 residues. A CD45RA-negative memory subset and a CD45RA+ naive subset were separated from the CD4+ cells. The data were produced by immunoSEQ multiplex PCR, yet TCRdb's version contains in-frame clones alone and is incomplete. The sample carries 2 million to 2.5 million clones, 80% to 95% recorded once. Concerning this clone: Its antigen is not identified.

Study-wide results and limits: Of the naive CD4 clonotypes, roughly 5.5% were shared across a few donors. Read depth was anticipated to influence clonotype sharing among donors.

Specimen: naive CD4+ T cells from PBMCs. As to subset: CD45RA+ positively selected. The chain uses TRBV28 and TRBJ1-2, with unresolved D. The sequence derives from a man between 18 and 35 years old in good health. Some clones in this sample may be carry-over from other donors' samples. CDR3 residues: CASISGGKNYGYTF. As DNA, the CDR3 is TGTGCCAGCATCTCAGGAGGGAAGAACTATGGCTACACCTTC.